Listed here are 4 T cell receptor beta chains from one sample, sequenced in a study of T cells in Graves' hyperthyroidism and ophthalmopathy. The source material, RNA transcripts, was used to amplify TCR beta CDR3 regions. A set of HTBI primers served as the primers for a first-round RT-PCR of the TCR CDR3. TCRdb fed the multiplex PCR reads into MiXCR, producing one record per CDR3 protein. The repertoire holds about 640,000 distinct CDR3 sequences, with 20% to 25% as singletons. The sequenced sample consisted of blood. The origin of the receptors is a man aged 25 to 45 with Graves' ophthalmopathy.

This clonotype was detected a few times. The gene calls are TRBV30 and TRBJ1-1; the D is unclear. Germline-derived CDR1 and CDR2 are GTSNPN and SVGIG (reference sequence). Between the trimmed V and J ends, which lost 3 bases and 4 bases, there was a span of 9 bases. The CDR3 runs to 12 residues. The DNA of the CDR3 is TGTGCCTGGAGCCATAGGACCACTGAAGCTTTCTTT. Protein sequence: CAWSHRTTEAFF.

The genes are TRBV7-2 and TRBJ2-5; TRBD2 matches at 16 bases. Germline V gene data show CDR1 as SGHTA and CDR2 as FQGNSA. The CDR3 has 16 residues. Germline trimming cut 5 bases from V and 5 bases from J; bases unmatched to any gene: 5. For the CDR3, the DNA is TGTGCCAGCAGCCAGGGACTAGCGGGAGGGTTGGAGACCCAGTACTTC. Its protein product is CASSQGLAGGLETQYF.

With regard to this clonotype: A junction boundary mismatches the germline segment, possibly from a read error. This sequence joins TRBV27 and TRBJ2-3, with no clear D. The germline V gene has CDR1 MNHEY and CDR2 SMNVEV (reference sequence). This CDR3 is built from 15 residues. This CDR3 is CASGLLGPDTDTQYF. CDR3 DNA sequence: TGTGCCAGCGGTTTATTAGGCCCAGACACAGATACGCAGTATTTT.

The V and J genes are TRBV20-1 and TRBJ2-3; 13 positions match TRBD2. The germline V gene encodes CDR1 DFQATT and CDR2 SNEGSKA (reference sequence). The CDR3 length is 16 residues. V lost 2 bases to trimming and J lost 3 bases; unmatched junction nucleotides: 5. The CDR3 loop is CSARTTSGRATDTQYF. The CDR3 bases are TGCAGTGCTAGAACTACTAGCGGGAGGGCAACAGATACGCAGTATTTT.